This T cell receptor beta chain was sequenced in a study of cytomegalovirus exposure and HLA in healthy donors. PCR was performed using 60 Vbeta and 13 Jbeta primers. TCRdb keeps only in-frame clones here, not all; method: immunoSEQ multiplex PCR. There are around 140,000 clones in the sample; around 78% occur only once, and roughly 2.4% lies in the top ten. From germline, CDR1 is MNHEY and CDR2 SMNVEV (reference sequence). The V and J ends lost 5 bases and 7 bases, in that order; junction bases with no gene match: 4. The CDR3 sequence is 15 residues long. The chain uses TRBV27 and TRBJ2-2; 13 bases are shared with TRBD2. The source material was PBMCs. The clonotype comes from a young woman in good health and CMV-seropositive. The CDR3 region has the DNA TGTGCCAGCAGTCAGACTAGCGGGGGGATCGGGGAGCTGTTTTTT. Translating gives CASSQTSGGIGELFF.